This TCR beta chain derives from a study of CD8 T cells in Susac syndrome. Reverse transcription of roughly 0.45 to 1 ug RNA was carried out with random hexamers. TCRdb processed the immunoSEQ multiplex PCR reads anew with MiXCR; each CDR3 protein has one entry. Of under 200,000 distinct CDR3 sequences detected, roughly nine tenths appear once; the ten largest clones hold around 0.1%. Germline CDR1 and CDR2: SGHAT and FQNNGV. Trimming stripped 5 bases from V and 1 base from J, with 8 bases between. This CDR3 has 13 residues. The study's findings and limits: It was acknowledged by the study that relatively few individuals were included in its TCR sequencing and HLA analysis.

Sequencing of TCR beta, carried out with a high-throughput approach, was applied to CD8+ and CD4+ T cells from the blood. TEMRA cells were enriched by FACS, while CD8+ and CD4+ T cells were obtained through a negative isolation that was performed magnetically. Points on this clonotype: What it binds is unknown.

Material for sequencing was CD4+ T cells from PBMCs. This clonotype originated in a human donor with Susac syndrome. J is TRBJ1-1 and V is TRBV11-2; D is unclear. The CDR3: CASSVDANTEAFF. As DNA, the CDR3 is TGTGCCAGCAGCGTTGATGCGAACACTGAAGCTTTCTTT.